Listed below are T cell receptor beta chains from one sample, sequenced in a study of cytomegalovirus exposure and HLA in healthy donors. Method: immunoSEQ multiplex PCR; TCRdb's copy keeps in-frame clones and lacks some. The sample consists of a few hundred thousand clones, roughly 80% of them appearing once. Sequencing was done on a sample of PBMCs. The receptors were gathered from a man aged 40-49 years in good health and CMV-seronegative. CDR3s include the opening cysteine and the closing phenylalanine or tryptophan. A D gene is named only where the DNA matches it firmly. Rows may omit the clone size; those that give it use once, few, many or a size class.

D: -; size: few; J: TRBJ2-7; V: TRBV5-1; CDR3: CASSFPNAGGETYEQYF; DNA: TGCGCCAGCAGCTTCCCCAACGCCGGCGGGGAAACCTACGAGCAGTACTTC
D: TRBD1; size: -; J: TRBJ2-1; V: TRBV2; CDR3: CASSTPGTGGGNEQFF; DNA: TGTGCCAGCAGCACTCCCGGGACAGGGGGCGGCAATGAGCAGTTCTTC
D: TRBD1; size: -; J: TRBJ1-1; V: TRBV7-9; CDR3: CSSSPGQVMVHTEAFF; DNA: TGTTCCAGCAGCCCGGGACAGGTAATGGTTCACACTGAAGCTTTCTTT
D: -; size: once; J: TRBJ1-4; V: TRBV5-1; CDR3: CASSLAETGRYPTTNEKLFF; DNA: TGCGCCAGCAGCTTGGCCGAGACAGGACGCTATCCAACAACTAATGAAAAACTGTTTTTT
D: TRBD1; size: few; J: TRBJ1-1; V: TRBV6-5; CDR3: CASSYSDRAEAFF; DNA: TGTGCCAGCAGTTATTCGGACAGGGCTGAAGCTTTCTTT
D: -; size: -; J: TRBJ2-1; V: TRBV19; CDR3: CASSISGDEQFF; DNA: TGTGCCAGTAGTATCTCCGGGGATGAGCAGTTCTTC
D: -; size: -; J: TRBJ2-1; V: TRBV7-8; CDR3: CASSPVGAYNEQFF; DNA: TGTGCCAGCAGCCCCGTAGGAGCCTACAATGAGCAGTTCTTC
D: -; size: -; J: TRBJ1-6; V: TRBV7-3; CDR3: CASSLIGGAISPLHF; DNA: TGTGCCAGCAGCTTGATTGGGGGGGCCATCTCACCCCTCCACTTT
D: -; size: -; J: TRBJ2-7; V: TRBV27; CDR3: CASSFGQTYEQYF; DNA: TGTGCCAGCAGTTTTGGGCAGACCTACGAGCAGTACTTC
D: -; size: -; J: TRBJ2-1; V: TRBV4-1; CDR3: CASSQDSGSSYNEQFF; DNA: TGCGCCAGCAGCCAAGATAGCGGAAGCTCCTACAATGAGCAGTTCTTC
D: TRBD1; size: -; J: TRBJ2-1; V: TRBV28; CDR3: CASRGTGVTYNEQFF; DNA: TGTGCCAGCAGAGGGACAGGGGTTACCTACAATGAGCAGTTCTTC
D: -; size: -; J: TRBJ2-7; V: TRBV7-9; CDR3: CASSLGIRVYEQYF; DNA: TGTGCCAGCAGCCTAGGGATCAGGGTCTACGAGCAGTACTTC
D: -; size: -; J: TRBJ1-5; V: TRBV28; CDR3: CASGNRVRNQPQHF; DNA: TGTGCCAGCGGAAACAGGGTACGCAATCAGCCCCAGCATTTT
D: -; size: -; J: TRBJ2-1; V: TRBV7-3; CDR3: CASSSRAAPHNEQFF; DNA: TGTGCCAGCAGCTCGAGGGCAGCGCCTCACAATGAGCAGTTCTTC
D: -; size: -; J: TRBJ2-1; V: TRBV11-1; CDR3: CASSLGTWESSYNEQFF; DNA: TGTGCCAGCAGCTTAGGTACATGGGAGAGCTCCTACAATGAGCAGTTCTTC
D: -; size: -; J: TRBJ2-2; V: TRBV7-2; CDR3: CASSLDSPGGTGELFF; DNA: TGTGCCAGCAGCTTAGATTCTCCCGGCGGAACCGGGGAGCTGTTTTTT
D: -; size: -; J: TRBJ2-7; V: TRBV29-1; CDR3: CSVGPRVGDYEQYF; DNA: TGCAGCGTTGGACCTCGGGTCGGAGATTACGAGCAGTACTTC
D: TRBD1; size: -; J: TRBJ1-1; V: TRBV5-1; CDR3: CASREGAGNTEAFF; DNA: TGCGCCAGCAGGGAGGGGGCGGGTAACACTGAAGCTTTCTTT
D: -; size: -; J: TRBJ1-2; V: TRBV6-5; CDR3: CASSPGFGNYGYTF; DNA: TGTGCCAGCAGCCCCGGGTTTGGGAACTATGGCTACACCTTC
D: -; size: -; J: TRBJ2-1; V: TRBV15; CDR3: CATSREGGGEQFF; DNA: TGTGCCACCAGCAGAGAGGGGGGTGGTGAGCAGTTCTTC
D: TRBD1; size: -; J: TRBJ1-1; V: TRBV5-1; CDR3: CASSPQQGGTEAFF; DNA: TGCGCCAGCAGCCCCCAACAGGGGGGCACTGAAGCTTTCTTT
D: -; size: -; J: TRBJ1-1; V: TRBV11-2; CDR3: CASSLGHRPIPDTEAFF; DNA: TGTGCCAGCAGCTTAGGCCACAGGCCCATTCCGGACACTGAAGCTTTCTTT
D: -; size: -; J: TRBJ2-3; V: TRBV5-1; CDR3: CASSPARFADTQYF; DNA: TGCGCCAGCAGCCCGGCTAGGTTCGCAGATACGCAGTATTTT
D: -; size: -; J: TRBJ1-2; V: TRBV6-1; CDR3: CASREARLTNYGYTF; DNA: TGTGCCAGCAGGGAGGCGCGGCTTACTAACTATGGCTACACCTTC
D: TRBD1; size: once; J: TRBJ1-1; V: TRBV12-5; CDR3: CASGWTRTGGTEAFF; DNA: TGTGCTAGTGGTTGGACTCGGACAGGGGGGACTGAAGCTTTCTTT
D: -; size: -; J: TRBJ1-1; V: TRBV7-9; CDR3: CASSAIQGPLADTEAFF; DNA: TGTGCCAGCAGCGCTATACAGGGACCTCTGGCGGACACTGAAGCTTTCTTT
D: -; size: once; J: TRBJ2-3; V: TRBV9; CDR3: CASSSSSRDTQYF; DNA: TGTGCCAGCAGCTCCTCGTCCCGGGATACGCAGTATTTT
D: TRBD2; size: -; J: TRBJ2-2; V: TRBV10-1; CDR3: CASKGGHTGELFF; DNA: TGCGCCAGCAAGGGAGGGCACACCGGGGAGCTGTTTTTT
D: -; size: -; J: TRBJ1-1; V: TRBV5-4; CDR3: CASSLNTEAFF; DNA: TGTGCCAGCAGCCTCAACACTGAAGCTTTCTTT
D: -; size: -; J: TRBJ2-1; V: TRBV6-5; CDR3: CASRRTVSEQFF; DNA: TGTGCCAGCAGGCGGACAGTTTCCGAGCAGTTCTTC
D: -; size: -; J: TRBJ2-7; V: TRBV5-1; CDR3: CASSLAGSNNEQYF; DNA: TGCGCCAGCAGCTTGGCGGGAAGCAACAACGAGCAGTACTTC
D: -; size: -; J: TRBJ2-5; V: TRBV7-9; CDR3: CASSSTRDGETQYF; DNA: TGTGCCAGCAGTTCTACTAGGGATGGAGAGACCCAGTACTTC
D: -; size: -; J: TRBJ2-3; V: TRBV9; CDR3: CASSSRLASDSTDTQYF; DNA: TGTGCCAGCAGCTCTCGTCTCGCTAGCGACAGCACAGATACGCAGTATTTT
D: TRBD2; size: -; J: TRBJ2-1; V: TRBV5-1; CDR3: CASSLVGSSGYNEQFF; DNA: TGCGCCAGCAGCTTGGTCGGTTCTAGCGGGTACAATGAGCAGTTCTTC
D: TRBD2; size: -; J: TRBJ2-7; V: TRBV7-2; CDR3: CASSLAAGGSYEQYF; DNA: TGTGCCAGCAGCTTAGCAGCGGGGGGCTCCTACGAGCAGTACTTC
D: -; size: -; J: TRBJ2-2; V: TRBV5-1; CDR3: CASSLEGGTGELFF; DNA: TGCGCCAGCAGCTTGGAAGGAGGTACCGGGGAGCTGTTTTTT
D: -; size: -; J: TRBJ1-2; V: TRBV7-9; CDR3: CASSFDIADGYTF; DNA: TGTGCCAGCAGCTTTGACATCGCCGATGGCTACACCTTC
D: -; size: few; J: TRBJ1-4; V: TRBV7-2; CDR3: CASSVLSGTTEKLFF; DNA: TGTGCCAGCAGCGTGCTATCCGGGACAACTGAAAAACTGTTTTTT
D: -; size: -; J: TRBJ2-5; V: TRBV29-1; CDR3: CSVERGRAFETQYF; DNA: TGCAGCGTTGAAAGGGGGAGGGCCTTTGAGACCCAGTACTTC
D: -; size: -; J: TRBJ1-2; V: TRBV6-1; CDR3: CASSEASGRPYGYTF; DNA: TGTGCCAGCAGTGAAGCTTCAGGGCGCCCCTATGGCTACACCTTC
D: -; size: -; J: TRBJ2-1; V: TRBV6-1; CDR3: CASSVAGGPLQFF; DNA: TGTGCCAGCAGTGTCGCAGGGGGGCCCCTCCAGTTCTTC
D: -; size: once; J: TRBJ2-3; V: TRBV5-6; CDR3: CASSWGGSSVDTQYF; DNA: TGTGCCAGCAGCTGGGGAGGTAGCTCGGTAGATACGCAGTATTTT
D: TRBD2; size: -; J: TRBJ2-3; V: TRBV5-8; CDR3: CASSQRRLAGGRDTQYF; DNA: TGTGCCAGCAGCCAACGAAGACTAGCGGGGGGAAGAGATACGCAGTATTTT
D: -; size: -; J: TRBJ1-5; V: TRBV27; CDR3: CASSPAGYSNQPQHF; DNA: TGTGCCAGCAGTCCAGCAGGGTATAGCAATCAGCCCCAGCATTTT
D: -; size: -; J: TRBJ1-5; V: TRBV10-3; CDR3: CAIRAGNQPQHF; DNA: TGTGCCATCAGGGCCGGGAATCAGCCCCAGCATTTT
D: -; size: once; J: TRBJ2-4; V: TRBV27; CDR3: CASSWSNGNIQYF; DNA: TGTGCCAGCAGTTGGTCTAACGGGAACATTCAGTACTTC
D: TRBD2; size: -; J: TRBJ2-5; V: TRBV7-9; CDR3: CASSLRGGRMETQYF; DNA: TGTGCCAGCAGCTTAAGGGGCGGGAGAATGGAGACCCAGTACTTC